Following are 10 T cell receptor beta chains from one sample sequenced in a study of blood T cell repertoires in COVID-19. Only in-frame clones appear in the TCRdb table, and some are missing; sequencing was by immunoSEQ multiplex PCR. The repertoire has about 100,000 clones, approximately 86% of them found once; the top ten carry over 1.5%. Sequences were obtained from peripheral blood. The receptors come from a man older than 75 with acute or convalescent COVID-19.

The gene calls are TRBV2 and TRBJ2-7, with TRBD2 matching over 7 bases. V lost 5 bases, J lost 9 bases, and 10 bases stayed unmatched. The CDR3 has 13 amino acids. Germline CDR1 reads SNHLY; CDR2 reads FYNNEI. The CDR3 here is CASSIQAGEGQYF. Written as DNA, the CDR3 is TGTGCCAGCAGTATTCAGGCGGGAGAGGGGCAGTACTTC. Combining the CDR3 with reference TRBV2 and TRBJ2-7 gives the whole variable domain EPEVTQTPSHQVTQMGQEVILRCVPISNHLYFYWYRQILGQKVEFLVSFYNNEISEKSEIFDDQFSVERPDGSNFTLKIRSTKLEDSAMYFCASSIQAGEGQYFGPGTRLTVT.

CDR3 region: CASSRLAGDTGELFF. The CDR3 DNA is TGTGCCAGCAGCCGACTAGCGGGAGACACCGGGGAGCTGTTTTTT. The chain has TRBV11-2 and TRBJ2-2, with 12 bases that match TRBD2. The CDR3 covers 15 residues. Trimming removed 5 bases from V and 3 bases from J; junction bases left unmatched: 1. Looked up from germline, CDR1 is SGHAT and CDR2 is FQNNGV.

This clone was seen just once. The chain combines TRBV6-2 or TRBV6-3 with TRBJ2-2, with TRBD2 identical over 13 bases. Trimming removed 6 bases from V and 7 bases from J; junction bases left unmatched: 8. Germline CDR1 is MNHEY and CDR2 is SVGEGT. The CDR3 runs to 16 residues. For the CDR3, the DNA is TGTGCCAGCAGCCTTGGACTAGCGGGAGATCACGGGGAGCTGTTTTTT. Protein product: CASSLGLAGDHGELFF.

CDR3 residues: CASSLGTSGQETQYF. The DNA for the CDR3 is TGCGCCAGCAGTTTAGGGACTAGCGGACAAGAGACCCAGTACTTC. The chain carries TRBV5-1 and TRBJ2-5; 11 bases agree with TRBD2. With V trimmed by 5 bases and J by 2 bases, 5 bases remained unmatched. The CDR3 runs 15 residues. The germline gives CDR1 SGHRS, CDR2 YFSETQ.

This clone was observed a few times. The chain has TRBV5-1 and TRBJ1-2; perhaps TRBD1 as D (6 bases). The CDR3 has 14 amino acids. Trimming shortened V by 4 bases and J by 6 bases, and 16 bases separated the two germline ends. Germline values: CDR1 SGHRS, CDR2 YFSETQ. The CDR3, as DNA: TGCGCCAGCAGCCCTCAGGGGCGCGGCGATGGCTACACCTTC. Protein product: CASSPQGRGDGYTF. The full variable domain, with the rest looked up from reference TRBV5-1 and TRBJ1-2, is KAGVTQTPRYLIKTRGQQVTLSCSPISGHRSVSWYQQTPGQGLQFLFEYFSETQRNKGNFPGRFSGRQFSNSRSEMNVSTLELGDSALYLCASSPQGRGDGYTFGSGTRLTVV.

V is TRBV5-6 and J is TRBJ1-5; 7 bases match TRBD1. CDR1 is SGHDT, CDR2 YYEEEE, per germline. V gave up 1 base and J gave up 2 bases; unmatched junction bases: 3. CDR3 length equals 15 residues. CDR3 sequence reads: CASSLRQGGNQPQHF. CDR3 nucleotides: TGTGCCAGCAGCTTGCGACAGGGAGGCAATCAGCCCCAGCATTTT.

This clone appeared once. The V call is TRBV27, the J call TRBJ1-6; D uncertain. Between the trimmed V and J ends, which lost 6 bases and 9 bases, there was a span of 18 bases. The CDR3 covers 15 residues. Germline V CDR1 and CDR2: MNHEY, SMNVEV (reference sequence). CDR3 nucleotide sequence: TGTGCCAGCAGCCCCATTCCCGGAGGGATTTCACCCCTCCACTTT. It encodes CASSPIPGGISPLHF.

The chain has TRBV18 and TRBJ2-7, with D perhaps matching TRBD1 (5 bases). CDR1 and CDR2 from the germline V gene are KGHSH and LQKENI. With 3 bases removed from V and 1 base from J, the gap between germline ends came to 10 bases. The CDR3 totals 14 residues. The CDR3: CASSPYRPSYEQYF. In DNA, the CDR3 is TGTGCCAGCTCACCCTACAGGCCTTCCTACGAGCAGTACTTC.

This chain uses TRBV28 with TRBJ2-7; no definite D call. Germline V gene data show CDR1 as MDHEN and CDR2 as SYDVKM. V was shortened by 6 bases and J by 0 bases, with 18 bases between the two germline ends. This CDR3 spans 16 amino acids. For the CDR3, the DNA is TGTGCCAGCAGCTATAAATTTAGTGTTAGCTCCTACGAGCAGTACTTC. Protein product: CASSYKFSVSSYEQYF.

Written as DNA, the CDR3 is TGTGCCAGCAGCTTAGAGGGGCGGGAGAGCTATGAGCAGTTCTTC. Translated, it gives CASSLEGRESYEQFF. V gene TRBV7-2 combines with J gene TRBJ2-1; 7 bases agree with TRBD2. CDR1 and CDR2 (germline): SGHTA, FQGNSA. This CDR3 is built from 15 residues. J lost 8 bases, V lost 1 base, and 8 bases had no gene match. Variable domain in full (rest from reference TRBV7-2 and TRBJ2-1): GAGVSQSPSNKVTEKGKDVELRCDPISGHTALYWYRQSLGQGLEFLIYFQGNSAPDKSGLPSDRFSAERTGGSVSTLTIQRTQQEDSAVYLCASSLEGRESYEQFFGPGTRLTVL.